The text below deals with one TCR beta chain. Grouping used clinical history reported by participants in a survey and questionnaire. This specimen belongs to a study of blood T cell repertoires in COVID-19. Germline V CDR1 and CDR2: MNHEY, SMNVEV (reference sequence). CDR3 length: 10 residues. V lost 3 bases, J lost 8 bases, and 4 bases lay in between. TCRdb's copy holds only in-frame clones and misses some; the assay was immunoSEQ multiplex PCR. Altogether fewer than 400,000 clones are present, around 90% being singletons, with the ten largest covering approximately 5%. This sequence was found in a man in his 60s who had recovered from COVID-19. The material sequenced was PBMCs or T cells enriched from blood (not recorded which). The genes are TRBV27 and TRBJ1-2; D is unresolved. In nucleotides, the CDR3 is TGTGCCAGCAGTTTTCTCGGCTACACCTTC. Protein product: CASSFLGYTF.